Presented here are 19 T cell receptor beta chains from one specimen sequenced in a study of vaccination and CD4 T cells after COVID-19. The antigens these receptors bind are not known. The treatment here: approximately 9-day PBMC culture with coronavirus spike peptide pools or control peptides (ViraFEST assay). An Oncomine TCR Beta short-read assay was used to sequence the DNA from cultured CD4+ T cells. TCRdb re-called the PCR reads with MiXCR, one entry per CDR3 protein. This table has around 20,000 distinct CDR3 sequences, around 50% appearing once. Input material: cultured CD4+ T cells from blood. Every receptor here comes from a human donor with COVID-19.

The CDR3 DNA follows: TGCAGTGCTAGAGATCGGAGGAGCACTGAAGCTTTCTTT. Its translation: CSARDRRSTEAFF. The genes are TRBV20-1 and TRBJ1-1; no reliable D call. Per germline, CDR1 DFQATT and CDR2 SNEGSKA (reference sequence). V was pared by 0 bases and J by 4 bases, with 9 bases between. The CDR3 is 13 residues long.

This chain joins TRBV19 and TRBJ1-4; 8 bases agree with TRBD1. With V trimmed by 7 bases and J by 9 bases, 16 bases remained unmatched. Germline CDR1 reads LNHDA; CDR2 reads SQIVND (reference sequence). There are 16 residues in the CDR3. CDR3 sequence: CASNPRGQAADQKLFF. CDR3 DNA: TGTGCCAGTAATCCTAGGGGACAGGCCGCGGACCAAAAACTGTTTTTT. Looking up the rest from reference TRBV19 and TRBJ1-4 gives the full variable domain: DGGITQSPKYLFRKEGQNVTLSCEQNLNHDAMYWYRQDPGQGLRLIYYSQIVNDFQKGDIAEGYSVSREKKESFPLTVTSAQKNPTAFYLCASNPRGQAADQKLFFGSGTQLSVL.

This clonotype was detected only once. This sequence joins TRBV19 and TRBJ2-7; D may be TRBD1 (5 bases). CDR1 and CDR2 (germline): LNHDA, SQIVND (reference sequence). With 3 bases removed from V and 2 bases from J, the gap between germline ends came to 14 bases. The CDR3 is 15 residues long. The CDR3 here is CASSIGQGRTYEQYF. CDR3 DNA: TGTGCCAGTAGTATCGGACAAGGGCGAACCTACGAGCAGTACTTC.

The V gene is TRBV20-1, the J gene TRBJ2-1, with TRBD1 matching over 11 bases. This CDR3 is 16 amino acids long. Germline CDR1 and CDR2: DFQATT and SNEGSKA (reference sequence). The CDR3 protein is CRVLGTGQGALNEQFF. In DNA, the CDR3 is TGCAGAGTGCTAGGGACAGGACAGGGGGCGCTCAATGAGCAGTTCTTC.

V gene TRBV19 combines with J gene TRBJ2-1, with D hard to call. The CDR3 runs 12 residues. V shed 3 bases and J shed 9 bases, with 9 bases lying between them. Germline V lookup: CDR1 LNHDA, CDR2 SQIVND (reference sequence). The CDR3 loop reads CASSIAGTEQFF. Here the CDR3 DNA reads TGTGCCAGTAGTATTGCTGGTACTGAGCAGTTCTTC.

This clonotype was found a few times. V is TRBV6-5 and J is TRBJ2-7, with D perhaps given as TRBD1 or TRBD2 (5 bases each). The CDR3 has 16 amino acids. Germline loops: CDR1 MNHEY, CDR2 SVGAGI. The V gene lost 0 bases and the J gene lost 2 bases, with 14 bases spanning the gap. CDR3 protein: CASSYSWDASPYEQYF. The DNA of the CDR3 is TGTGCCAGCAGTTACTCCTGGGACGCCTCTCCCTACGAGCAGTACTTC.

This chain joins TRBV27 and TRBJ2-7; D gene unclear. This CDR3 has 14 residues. V lost 1 base to trimming and J lost 3 bases, with 10 bases between them. CDR1 is MNHEY, CDR2 SMNVEV, per germline (reference sequence). In nucleotides, the CDR3 is TGTGCCAGCAGTTTATACGGAAGGGACTACGAGCAGTACTTC. Translation gives CASSLYGRDYEQYF.

The V call is TRBV6-1, the J call TRBJ1-1, with D possibly matching TRBD1 (6 bases). Trimming took off 5 bases at V and 4 bases at J, with 20 bases between the two ends. The CDR3 is made up of 16 amino acids. Looked up from germline, CDR1 is MNHNS and CDR2 is SASEGT. The CDR3 coding sequence is TGTGCCAGCAGTACTGACAGGCTTGCAGGTGTCACTGAAGCTTTCTTT. It specifies CASSTDRLAGVTEAFF.

This chain connects TRBV19 to TRBJ1-2; the D is unclear. The V gene's germline CDR1 is LNHDA and CDR2 SQIVND (reference sequence). The CDR3 has 12 residues. Trimming removed 6 bases from V and 3 bases from J, with 8 bases in between. The CDR3 region is CASSRGDYGYTF. DNA for the CDR3: TGTGCCAGTAGCCGGGGAGACTATGGCTACACCTTC.

V and J are TRBV6-2 or TRBV6-3 and TRBJ1-5; TRBD1 matches at 8 bases. The germline V gene has CDR1 MNHEY and CDR2 SVGEGT. This CDR3 spans 16 amino acids. V gave up 2 bases and J gave up 7 bases; unmatched junction bases: 10. The CDR3 loop is CASSYAGRGQGQPQHF. CDR3 bases: TGTGCCAGCAGTTACGCGGGCAGGGGGCAGGGGCAGCCCCAGCATTTT.

The J gene is TRBJ2-2, the V gene TRBV19, with D unresolved. V was pared by 5 bases and J by 8 bases, with 21 bases between. Germline CDR1 and CDR2: LNHDA and SQIVND (reference sequence). There are 16 residues in the CDR3. CDR3 bases: TGTGCCAGTAGTGTCCGTTCGGGCCGGACGCCTGGGGAGCTGTTTTTT. The encoded protein is CASSVRSGRTPGELFF.

The rearrangement uses TRBV28 and TRBJ1-2, with D perhaps TRBD1 (6 bases). The CDR3 has 14 residues. Per germline, CDR1 MDHEN and CDR2 SYDVKM. V shed 8 bases and J shed 7 bases, with 20 bases lying between them. CDR3 in amino acids: CASSRGGAIGGYTF. The CDR3 DNA follows: TGTGCCAGCTCGCGCGGGGGGGCTATAGGTGGCTACACCTTC.

This clonotype was counted between two and nine times. The J gene is TRBJ2-3, the V gene TRBV24-1; D possibly corresponds to TRBD2 (7 bases). Germline V gene lookup returns CDR1 KGHDR and CDR2 SFDVKD. Trimming stripped 10 bases from V and 3 bases from J, with 16 bases between. The CDR3 is made up of 14 amino acids. This chain's CDR3 is CATSAGDITDTQYF. CDR3 DNA sequence: TGTGCCACATCGGCGGGGGACATTACAGATACGCAGTATTTT.

The chain recombines TRBV30 with TRBJ2-7; perhaps TRBD2 as D (5 bases). V shed 0 bases and J shed 1 base, with 19 bases lying between them. Germline CDR1 reads GTSNPN; CDR2 reads SVGIG (reference sequence). CDR3 size: 17 residues. CDR3 sequence: CAWSVRVSGRISYEQYF. In nucleotides, the CDR3 is TGTGCCTGGAGTGTAAGGGTCTCTGGGAGAATATCCTACGAGCAGTACTTC.

The V call is TRBV20-1, the J call TRBJ2-5; D is unresolved. V was trimmed by 6 bases and J by 5 bases, leaving 10 bases between them. This CDR3 region has 11 residues. Germline V gene lookup returns CDR1 DFQATT and CDR2 SNEGSKA (reference sequence). CDR3 region: CSAKLVETQYF. CDR3 nucleotide sequence: TGCAGTGCAAAACTCGTGGAGACCCAGTACTTC.

The chain combines TRBV6-1 with TRBJ2-2; 16 bases line up with TRBD2. V shed 4 bases, J shed 4 bases, and the junction held 6 bases outside the gene matches. The CDR3 covers 18 residues. CDR1 and CDR2 (germline): MNHNS, SASEGT. In nucleotides, the CDR3 is TGTGCCAGCAGTGCGGGACTAGCGGGGGGGCCCGGCACCGGGGAGCTGTTTTTT. Protein product: CASSAGLAGGPGTGELFF.

This clonotype was recorded a few times. This chain connects TRBV12-3 or TRBV12-4 to TRBJ2-2; 8 bases are a match to TRBD2. The CDR3 is made up of 15 amino acids. Trimming at V came to 2 bases and at J to 7 bases, leaving 6 bases not matched to a gene. In DNA form, the CDR3 reads TGTGCCAGCAGTTTAAGTGCCGGGGGGGACGGGGAGCTGTTTTTT. Residues: CASSLSAGGDGELFF.

V and J are TRBV11-2 and TRBJ1-2, with D hard to call. V lost 0 bases and J 4 bases, leaving 15 bases between the germline ends. Germline V gene lookup returns CDR1 SGHAT and CDR2 FQNNGV. The CDR3 runs to 16 residues. CDR3 coding DNA: TGTGCCAGCAGCTTAGATATTGCGACTAGCCGCTATGGCTACACCTTC. Protein: CASSLDIATSRYGYTF.

This clonotype came up a few times. The chain joins TRBV7-2 to TRBJ1-2; D is unclear. Trimming removed 1 base at V and 10 bases at J, with 10 bases between. CDR1 SGHTA and CDR2 FQGNSA come from the germline V gene. The CDR3 is made up of 12 amino acids. The CDR3 DNA is TGTGCCAGCAGCTTAGACCGGGCCCTCTACACCTTC. Encoded protein: CASSLDRALYTF.